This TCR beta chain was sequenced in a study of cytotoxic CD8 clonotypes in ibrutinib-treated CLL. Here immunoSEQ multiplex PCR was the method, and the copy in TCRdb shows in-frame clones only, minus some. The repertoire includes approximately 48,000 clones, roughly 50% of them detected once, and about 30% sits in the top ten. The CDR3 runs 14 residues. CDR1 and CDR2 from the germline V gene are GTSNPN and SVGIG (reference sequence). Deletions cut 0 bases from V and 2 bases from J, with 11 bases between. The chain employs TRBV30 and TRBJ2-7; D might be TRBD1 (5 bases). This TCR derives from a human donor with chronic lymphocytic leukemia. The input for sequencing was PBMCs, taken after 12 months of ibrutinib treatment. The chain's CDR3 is CAWSVPAGTYEQYF. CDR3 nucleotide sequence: TGTGCCTGGAGTGTACCGGCAGGGACCTACGAGCAGTACTTC.